This record covers a single T cell receptor (beta chain). This entry is derived from a study of blood T cell repertoires in COVID-19. V was pared by 4 bases and J by 0 bases, with 3 bases of the junction left unmatched. Germline V CDR1 and CDR2: MGHRA, YSYEKL. This CDR3 is 14 amino acids long. Method: immunoSEQ multiplex PCR; TCRdb's copy keeps in-frame clones and lacks some. The sample holds about 220,000 clones; about 90% are singletons and the top ten take 1.5% to 2%. Sequencing used peripheral blood. This chain connects TRBV4-1 to TRBJ2-7, with 7 bases lining up with TRBD1. The TCR comes from a man between 40 and 49 years old with active or convalescent COVID-19. The chain's CDR3 is CASSPGDSSYEQYF. For the CDR3, the DNA is TGCGCCAGCAGCCCCGGGGACAGCTCCTACGAGCAGTACTTC.